A single sample gave rise to the 23 T cell receptor beta chains below, sequenced in a study of blood T cell repertoires in COVID-19. Sequencing was performed with immunoSEQ multiplex PCR; in TCRdb, only in-frame clones are kept and a portion is missing. The sample has 170,000 or so clones; 65% to 85% are singletons. The sequencing sample was made of peripheral blood. The receptors stem from a woman aged 60-75 years with acute or convalescent COVID-19.

This clone was seen a few times. This sequence joins TRBV5-5 and TRBJ1-1; weak D call: TRBD1 (6 bases). This CDR3 contains 16 residues. The V gene's germline CDR1 is SGHKS and CDR2 YYEKEE (reference sequence). Trimming cost V 4 bases and J 0 bases, with 16 bases left between them. Here the CDR3 DNA reads TGTGCCAGCAGCCCGGGGGGCCAGGCGATGAACACTGAAGCTTTCTTT. The encoded protein is CASSPGGQAMNTEAFF. Drawing the rest from reference TRBV5-5 and TRBJ1-1, the complete variable domain is DAGVTQSPTHLIKTRGQQVTLRCSPISGHKSVSWYQQVLGQGPQFIFQYYEKEERGRGNFPDRFSARQFPNYSSELNVNALLLGDSALYLCASSPGGQAMNTEAFFGQGTRLTVV.

The chain uses TRBV7-9 and TRBJ1-3; TRBD1 aligns across 9 bases. Losses at the gene ends were 6 bases for V and 4 bases for J; bases not matched to a gene: 16. The germline gives CDR1 SEHNR, CDR2 FQNEAQ (reference sequence). This CDR3 region has 18 residues. DNA for the CDR3: TGTGCCAGCAGGGGGGGGACAGGGTACGGTCCACCCGGAAACACCATATATTTT. Translated: CASRGGTGYGPPGNTIYF.

The CDR3 here is CASSERPAGGNNEQFF. DNA of the CDR3: TGTGCCAGCAGTGAACGTCCGGCGGGGGGAAACAATGAGCAGTTCTTC. This chain joins TRBV6-4 and TRBJ2-1; TRBD2 matches 8 bases. The CDR3 covers 16 residues. V gave up 3 bases and J gave up 5 bases; unmatched junction bases: 9. The V gene's germline CDR1 is MRHNA and CDR2 SNTAGT.

The rearrangement uses TRBV11-3 and TRBJ2-3, with 8 bases aligning to TRBD1. V was clipped by 4 bases and J by 5 bases; unmatched bases: 8. The CDR3 totals 15 residues. Germline CDR1 SGHNT, CDR2 YENEEA. The CDR3 region is CASSSGQGGIDTQYF. The CDR3 DNA follows: TGTGCCAGCAGCTCCGGACAGGGAGGTATAGATACGCAGTATTTT. Filled out from reference TRBV11-3 and TRBJ2-3, the complete variable domain reads EAGVVQSPRYKIIEKKQPVAFWCNPISGHNTLYWYLQNLGQGPELLIRYENEEAVDDSQLPKDRFSAERLKGVDSTLKIQPAELGDSAVYLCASSSGQGGIDTQYFGPGTRLTVL.

This clone counts as medium-sized. The chain joins TRBV5-4 to TRBJ1-5; D may be TRBD1 (5 bases). Germline values: CDR1 SGHNT, CDR2 YYREEE (reference sequence). The length of the CDR3 is 14 residues. Trimming removed 4 bases at V and 1 base at J, with 9 bases between. CDR3 sequence: CASSNGGSNQPQHF. For the CDR3, the DNA is TGTGCCAGCAGCAATGGGGGGAGCAATCAGCCCCAGCATTTT.

The chain combines TRBV5-1 with TRBJ2-4; 10 nucleotides agree with TRBD1. In germline, CDR1 is SGHRS, CDR2 YFSETQ. Trimming took 5 bases from V and 8 from J; bases not matched to a gene: 4. The CDR3 sequence is 13 residues long. The CDR3 sequence is CASRAGTGDIQYF. Here the CDR3 DNA reads TGCGCCAGCAGGGCCGGGACAGGGGACATTCAGTACTTC.

This chain joins TRBV21-1 and TRBJ1-5; the table gives TRBD1 as D, unverified against the DNA. TRBV21-1 is listed as a pseudogene. The CDR3 runs 17 residues. The CDR3 sequence is CASSKVMAGGPNQPQHF. The CDR3 bases are TGTGCCAGCAGCAAAGTTATGGCAGGGGGCCCCAATCAGCCCCAGCATTTT.

This chain's CDR3 is CASSYLSMNTEAFF. In nucleotides, the CDR3 is TGTGCCAGCAGTTACCTGAGCATGAACACTGAAGCTTTCTTT. The V gene is TRBV6-5, the J gene TRBJ1-1, with D unresolved. Germline V lookup: CDR1 MNHEY, CDR2 SVGAGI. The CDR3 contains 14 residues. V gave up 2 bases and J gave up 0 bases, with 7 bases separating them.

V is TRBV5-1 and J is TRBJ2-1, with 12 positions matching TRBD2. This CDR3 has 15 amino acids. J lost 4 bases, V lost 6 bases, and 5 bases had no gene match. Germline loops: CDR1 SGHRS, CDR2 YFSETQ. The DNA of the CDR3 is TGCGCCAGCACTAGACTAGCGGGGGAGTACAATGAGCAGTTCTTC. Encoded protein: CASTRLAGEYNEQFF.

The chain joins TRBV11-2 to TRBJ1-2, with 7 bases that match TRBD1. This CDR3 is 13 amino acids long. With 3 bases clipped from V and 8 bases from J, the junction kept 6 bases outside the gene matches. The germline V gene encodes CDR1 SGHAT and CDR2 FQNNGV. CDR3: CASSLDDRVGYTF. CDR3 in DNA: TGTGCCAGCAGCTTGGACGACAGGGTGGGCTACACCTTC.

This clone was counted only a few times. The rearrangement uses TRBV28 and TRBJ1-2; TRBD1 is a possible D gene (6 bases). The CDR3 runs to 14 residues. V shed 2 bases and J shed 4 bases, with 11 bases lying between them. Looked up from germline, CDR1 is MDHEN and CDR2 is SYDVKM. In DNA, the CDR3 is TGTGCCAGCAGTTTAAGGGGGGGAGCCTATGGCTACACCTTC. It yields the protein CASSLRGGAYGYTF.

The chain links TRBV10-3 to TRBJ2-2, with TRBD1 as a possible D gene (5 bases). CDR3 length: 15 amino acids. CDR1 and CDR2 from the germline V gene are ENHRY and SYGVKD. V gave up 0 bases and J gave up 2 bases, with 7 bases separating them. The CDR3: CAISESGLNTGELFF. CDR3 sequence (DNA): TGTGCCATCAGTGAGTCGGGGCTTAACACCGGGGAGCTGTTTTTT.

This clone was counted once. This chain links TRBV7-2 with TRBJ2-7, with unresolved D. V was shortened by 6 bases and J by 1 base, with 19 bases between the two germline ends. The CDR3 loop spans 16 amino acids. In germline, CDR1 is SGHTA, CDR2 FQGNSA. CDR3: CASRFSVGYLSYEQYF. The CDR3, as DNA: TGTGCCAGCAGATTTTCGGTCGGGTACCTGTCCTACGAGCAGTACTTC.

The rearrangement joins TRBV15 to TRBJ2-5; 13 bases agree with TRBD2. This CDR3 spans 17 amino acids. CDR1 is LNHNV, CDR2 YYDKDF, per germline (reference sequence). The J segment lost 5 bases and the V segment lost 5 bases, leaving 11 bases of the junction unmatched. The CDR3 DNA reads TGTGCCACCAGCGAAGGACTAGCGGGGGACTTATGGGAGACCCAGTACTTC. Translated: CATSEGLAGDLWETQYF.

The chain links TRBV7-9 to TRBJ2-6, with 10 bases that match TRBD2. V was clipped by 5 bases and J by 1 base; unmatched bases: 2. The CDR3 has 16 residues. The V gene's germline CDR1 is SEHNR and CDR2 FQNEAQ (reference sequence). The CDR3 loop reads CASSKGLASGANVLTF. Written as DNA, the CDR3 is TGTGCCAGCAGCAAGGGACTAGCGTCTGGGGCCAACGTCCTGACTTTC.

The gene calls are TRBV6-2 or TRBV6-3 and TRBJ1-4, with a weak D call TRBD1 (6 bases). Germline CDR1 is MNHEY and CDR2 is SVGEGT. The CDR3 consists of 15 residues. The germline V and J ends were trimmed by 4 bases and 0 bases, with 9 bases remaining between them. The CDR3 coding sequence is TGTGCCAGCAGTTTAGAGGGGGCAACTAATGAAAAACTGTTTTTT. Translating gives CASSLEGATNEKLFF.

CDR3 sequence (DNA): TGTGCCAGCAGCCAAGATTTGCCTAGCGTAACCTACGAGCAGTACTTC. This translates into CASSQDLPSVTYEQYF. V and J are TRBV4-2 and TRBJ2-7; D perhaps matches TRBD2 (6 bases). Trimming pared 0 bases from V and 2 bases from J, leaving 14 bases between. Germline CDR1 and CDR2: LGHNA and YNFKEQ. The CDR3 has 16 residues.

The chain combines TRBV3-1 (or the pseudogene TRBV3-2) with TRBJ2-3; TRBD2 matches at 13 bases. In germline, CDR1 is LGHDT, CDR2 YNNKEL (reference sequence). CDR3 length: 18 amino acids. V lost 3 bases, J lost 3 bases, and 9 bases stayed unmatched. This CDR3 reads CASSQGLAGRLSTDTQYF. Written as DNA, the CDR3 is TGTGCCAGCAGCCAGGGACTAGCGGGGCGCCTAAGTACAGATACGCAGTATTTT.

J is TRBJ2-2 and V is TRBV7-8; a weak D match, TRBD2 (5 bases). CDR1 SGHVS and CDR2 FQNEAQ come from the germline V gene. The CDR3 length is 14 residues. V lost 2 bases and J lost 7, with 11 bases in between. CDR3 in DNA: TGTGCCAGCAGCTTAATACTCCGGGGCGGGGAGCTGTTTTTT. It specifies CASSLILRGGELFF.

V gene TRBV6-2 or TRBV6-3 combines with J gene TRBJ2-1, with 9 nucleotides matching TRBD2. Trimming took 0 bases from V and 3 from J; bases not matched to a gene: 9. Germline-derived CDR1 and CDR2 are MNHEY and SVGEGT. This CDR3 contains 18 residues. DNA of the CDR3: TGTGCCAGCAGTTACTCGACGGCGGGGGGGCTGAACTACAATGAGCAGTTCTTC. Residues: CASSYSTAGGLNYNEQFF.

V gene TRBV18 combines with J gene TRBJ1-5; 7 bases fit TRBD1. Germline values: CDR1 KGHSH, CDR2 LQKENI. This CDR3 has 15 amino acids. With 1 base clipped from V and 3 bases from J, the junction kept 3 bases outside the gene matches. The CDR3 loop reads CASSPQKGANQPQHF. The CDR3 DNA sequence: TGTGCCAGCTCACCACAGAAGGGGGCCAATCAGCCCCAGCATTTT.

This clone was detected a few times. The rearrangement joins TRBV7-2 to TRBJ2-3, with TRBD1 matching 9 bases. The germline CDR1 and CDR2 sequences are SGHTA and FQGNSA. Losses at the gene ends were 5 bases for V and 11 bases for J; bases not matched to a gene: 5. This CDR3 region has 12 residues. CDR3 in amino acids: CASSVGQGKQYF. The CDR3 DNA follows: TGTGCCAGCAGCGTGGGACAGGGTAAGCAGTATTTT.

This rearrangement joins TRBV3-1 (or the pseudogene TRBV3-2) to TRBJ1-4; tentatively, D is TRBD1 (5 bases). Trimming removed 6 bases from V and 8 bases from J, with 16 bases in between. CDR3 length equals 14 residues. Germline CDR1 is LGHDT and CDR2 is YNNKEL (reference sequence). The CDR3: CASSLRGVGEKLFF. CDR3 nucleotide sequence: TGTGCCAGCAGTCTTCGGGGGGTAGGGGAAAAACTGTTTTTT.